One TCR beta chain is described in this entry. The target antigen is unknown. An end of the junction does not agree with germline; a read error may underlie this. The data derive from a study of cytomegalovirus exposure and HLA in healthy donors. Study-level information: Earlier sequencing of about 200 million T cells yielded around 120 million unique TCR beta sequences. Study-wide results and caveats: Per a prior analysis, the majority of TCR beta V segments were productive roughly 87% or roughly 30% of the time. A later analysis associated around 17,000 TCR beta sequences with HLA alleles at a 0.05 false discovery rate.

A multiplex PCR was run with 60 Vbeta primers and 13 Jbeta primers. The data were produced by immunoSEQ multiplex PCR, yet TCRdb's version contains in-frame clones alone and is incomplete. The sample has fewer than 95,000 clones, around three fifths seen once. Every donor was a healthy person donating bone marrow. The germline V gene encodes CDR1 SEHNR and CDR2 FQNEAQ (reference sequence). The CDR3 is made up of 16 amino acids. The TCR comes from a woman aged 45 to 65 in good health and CMV-seropositive. V gene TRBV7-9 combines with J gene TRBJ2-7; D possibly corresponds to TRBD2 (5 bases). Sequencing was done on a sample of PBMCs. This CDR3 reads CSSSLALGESSYEQYF. The CDR3 nucleotides are TGTTCCAGCAGCTTAGCGCTGGGAGAGAGCTCCTACGAGCAGTACTTC.